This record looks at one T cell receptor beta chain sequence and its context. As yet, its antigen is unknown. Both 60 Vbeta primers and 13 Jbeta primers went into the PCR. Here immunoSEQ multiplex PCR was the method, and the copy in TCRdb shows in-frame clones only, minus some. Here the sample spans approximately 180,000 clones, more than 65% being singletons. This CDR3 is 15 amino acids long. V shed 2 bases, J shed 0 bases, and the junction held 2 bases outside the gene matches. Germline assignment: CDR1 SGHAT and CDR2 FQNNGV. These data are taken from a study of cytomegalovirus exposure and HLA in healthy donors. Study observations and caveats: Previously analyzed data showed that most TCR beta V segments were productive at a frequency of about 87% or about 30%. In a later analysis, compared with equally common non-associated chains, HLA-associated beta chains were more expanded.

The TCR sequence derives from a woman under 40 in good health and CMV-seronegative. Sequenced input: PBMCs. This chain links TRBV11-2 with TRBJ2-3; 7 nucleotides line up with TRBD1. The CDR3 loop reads CASSLRGPSTDTQYF. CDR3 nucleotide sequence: TGTGCCAGCAGCTTAAGGGGGCCTAGCACAGATACGCAGTATTTT.